These T cell receptor beta chains were read from a single sample in a study of blood T cell repertoires in COVID-19. Using immunoSEQ multiplex PCR, the repertoire was profiled, and TCRdb retains in-frame clones only, with some absent. This table has tens of thousands of clones, 88% appearing once. Sequencing was performed on peripheral blood. These receptors all come from a human donor in a cohort sampled during active COVID-19. Each CDR3 is given without its conserved first and last residue. Clone size is shown for a subset of rows, as once, few, many or a class of expanded clone.

j_gene	abundance	v_gene	CDR3aa
TRBJ1-3	once	TRBV27	ASSLTPTGSGNTIY
TRBJ2-5	-	TRBV5-5	ASSLRIGHPTFQETQY
TRBJ2-3	-	TRBV7-8	ASSLPTGTDTQY
TRBJ1-1	-	TRBV27	ASSLLGGQEAF
TRBJ1-4	-	TRBV30	AWSRGGDEKLF
TRBJ2-5	-	TRBV11-1	ASSRDSGETQY
TRBJ2-5	-	TRBV12-3/TRBV12-4	ASSFFLKLSY
TRBJ2-3	-	TRBV15	ATSREKGQGNTQY
TRBJ2-3	-	TRBV29-1	SAEGQNTDTQY
TRBJ1-2	few	TRBV2	AALRGAGGYGYT
TRBJ1-1	-	TRBV5-6	ASSGGQLNTEAF
TRBJ1-6	-	TRBV6-6	ASSLDRGRGSPLH